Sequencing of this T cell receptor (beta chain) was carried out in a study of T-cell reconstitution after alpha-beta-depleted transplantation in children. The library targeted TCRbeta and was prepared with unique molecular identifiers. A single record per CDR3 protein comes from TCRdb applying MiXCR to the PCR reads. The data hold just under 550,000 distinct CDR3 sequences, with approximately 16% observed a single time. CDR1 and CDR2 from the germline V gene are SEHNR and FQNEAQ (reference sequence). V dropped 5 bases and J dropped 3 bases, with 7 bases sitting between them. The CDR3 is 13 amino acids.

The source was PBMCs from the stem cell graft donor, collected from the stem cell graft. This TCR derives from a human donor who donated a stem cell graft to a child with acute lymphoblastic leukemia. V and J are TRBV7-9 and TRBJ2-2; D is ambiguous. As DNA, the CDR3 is TGTGCCAGCAGCCGTCCGGACACCGGGGAGCTGTTTTTT. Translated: CASSRPDTGELFF.